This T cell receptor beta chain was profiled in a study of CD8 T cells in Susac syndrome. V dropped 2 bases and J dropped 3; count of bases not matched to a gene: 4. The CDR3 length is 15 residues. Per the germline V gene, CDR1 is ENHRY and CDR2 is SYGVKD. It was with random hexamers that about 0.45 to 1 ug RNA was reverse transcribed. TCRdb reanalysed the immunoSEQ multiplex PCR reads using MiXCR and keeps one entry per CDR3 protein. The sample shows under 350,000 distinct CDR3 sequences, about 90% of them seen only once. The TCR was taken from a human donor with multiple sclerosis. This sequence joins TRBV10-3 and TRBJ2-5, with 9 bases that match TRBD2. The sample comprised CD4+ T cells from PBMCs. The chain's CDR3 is CAISEPVAGEETQYF. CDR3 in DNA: TGTGCCATCAGTGAGCCTGTAGCGGGAGAAGAGACCCAGTACTTC.